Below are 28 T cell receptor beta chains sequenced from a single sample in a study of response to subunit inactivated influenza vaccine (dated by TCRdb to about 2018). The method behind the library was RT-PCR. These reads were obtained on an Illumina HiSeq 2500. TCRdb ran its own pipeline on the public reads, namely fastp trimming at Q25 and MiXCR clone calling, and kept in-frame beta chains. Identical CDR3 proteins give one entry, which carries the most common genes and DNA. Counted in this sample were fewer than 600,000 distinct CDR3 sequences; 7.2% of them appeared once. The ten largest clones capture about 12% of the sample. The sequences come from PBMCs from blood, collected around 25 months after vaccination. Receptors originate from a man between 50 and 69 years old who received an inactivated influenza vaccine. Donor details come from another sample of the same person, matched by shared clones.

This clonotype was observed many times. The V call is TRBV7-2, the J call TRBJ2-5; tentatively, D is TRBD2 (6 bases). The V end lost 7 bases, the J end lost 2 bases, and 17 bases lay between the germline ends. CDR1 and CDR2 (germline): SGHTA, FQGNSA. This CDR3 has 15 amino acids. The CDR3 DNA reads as TGTGCCAGCACCACGCCGGCGGGACTGCAAGAGACCCAGTACTTC. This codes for CASTTPAGLQETQYF.

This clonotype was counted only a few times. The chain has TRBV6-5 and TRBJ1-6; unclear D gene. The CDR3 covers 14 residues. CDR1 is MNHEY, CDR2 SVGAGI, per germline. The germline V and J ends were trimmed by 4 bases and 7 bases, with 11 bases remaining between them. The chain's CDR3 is CASSFGYMNSPLHF. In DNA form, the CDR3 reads TGTGCCAGCAGTTTCGGGTATATGAATTCACCCCTCCACTTT.

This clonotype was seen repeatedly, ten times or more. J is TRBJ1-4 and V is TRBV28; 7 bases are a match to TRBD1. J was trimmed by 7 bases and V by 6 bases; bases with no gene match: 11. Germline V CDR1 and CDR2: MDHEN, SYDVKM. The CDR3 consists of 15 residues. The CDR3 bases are TGTGCCAGCAGCATTGCCCGGGACAGTGGTGAAAAACTGTTTTTT. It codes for CASSIARDSGEKLFF.

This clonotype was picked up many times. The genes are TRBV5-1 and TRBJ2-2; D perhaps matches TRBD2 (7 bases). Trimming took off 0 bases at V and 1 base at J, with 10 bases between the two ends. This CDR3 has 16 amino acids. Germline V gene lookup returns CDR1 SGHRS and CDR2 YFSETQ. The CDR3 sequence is CASSLAGGLNTGELFF. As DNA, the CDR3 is TGCGCCAGCAGCTTGGCCGGGGGGCTGAACACCGGGGAGCTGTTTTTT.

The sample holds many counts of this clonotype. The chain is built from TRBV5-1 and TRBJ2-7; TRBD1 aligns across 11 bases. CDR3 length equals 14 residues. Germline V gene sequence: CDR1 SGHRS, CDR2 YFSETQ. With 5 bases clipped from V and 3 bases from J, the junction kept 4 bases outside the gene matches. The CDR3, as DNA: TGCGCCAGCAGGGACGGGACAGGGGGCTACGAGCAGTACTTC. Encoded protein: CASRDGTGGYEQYF.

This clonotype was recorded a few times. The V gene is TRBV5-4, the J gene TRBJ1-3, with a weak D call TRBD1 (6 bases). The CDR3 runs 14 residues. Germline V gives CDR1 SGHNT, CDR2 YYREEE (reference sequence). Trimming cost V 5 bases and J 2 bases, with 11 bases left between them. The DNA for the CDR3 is TGTGCCAGCAGGGCCGAGGGGGCTGGAAACACCATATATTTT. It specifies CASRAEGAGNTIYF.

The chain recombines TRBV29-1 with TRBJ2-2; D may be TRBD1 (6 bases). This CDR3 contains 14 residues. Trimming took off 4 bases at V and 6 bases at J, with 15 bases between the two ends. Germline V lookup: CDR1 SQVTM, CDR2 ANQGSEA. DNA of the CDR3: TGCAGCGTTGTTGGTTTGGACAGCTCCGGGGAGCTGTTTTTT. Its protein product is CSVVGLDSSGELFF.

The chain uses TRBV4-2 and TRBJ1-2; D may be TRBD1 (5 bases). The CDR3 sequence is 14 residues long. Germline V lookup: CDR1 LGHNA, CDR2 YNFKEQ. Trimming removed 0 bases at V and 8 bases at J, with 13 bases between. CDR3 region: CASSQDMKGVGYTF. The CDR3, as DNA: TGTGCCAGCAGCCAAGATATGAAAGGGGTCGGCTACACCTTC.

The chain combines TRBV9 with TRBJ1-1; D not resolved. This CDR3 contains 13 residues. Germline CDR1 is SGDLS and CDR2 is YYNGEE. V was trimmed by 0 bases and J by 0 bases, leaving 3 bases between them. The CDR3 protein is CASSVAVNTEAFF. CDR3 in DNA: TGTGCCAGCAGCGTAGCGGTGAACACTGAAGCTTTCTTT.

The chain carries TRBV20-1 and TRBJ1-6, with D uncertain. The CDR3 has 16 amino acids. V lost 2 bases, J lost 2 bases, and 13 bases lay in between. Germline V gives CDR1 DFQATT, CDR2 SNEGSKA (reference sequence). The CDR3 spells CSARISGETYNSPLHF. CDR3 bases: TGCAGTGCTAGAATTTCGGGCGAAACCTATAATTCACCCCTCCACTTT.

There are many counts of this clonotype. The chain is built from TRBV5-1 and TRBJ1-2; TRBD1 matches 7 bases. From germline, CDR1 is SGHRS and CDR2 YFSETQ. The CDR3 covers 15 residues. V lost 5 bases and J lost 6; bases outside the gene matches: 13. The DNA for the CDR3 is TGCGCCAGCAGTACGTATGACAGGGTATCGGATGGCTACACCTTC. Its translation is CASSTYDRVSDGYTF.

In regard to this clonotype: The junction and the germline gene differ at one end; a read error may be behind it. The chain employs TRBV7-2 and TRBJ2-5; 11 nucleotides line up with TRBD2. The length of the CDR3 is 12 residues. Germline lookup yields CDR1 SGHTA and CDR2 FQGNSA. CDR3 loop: CASSLFPSGRFF. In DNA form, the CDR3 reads TGTGCCAGCAGCTTATTCCCTAGCGGGAGGTTCTTC.

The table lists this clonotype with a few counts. CDR3 nucleotides: TGCAGCGTTGCCCTGGCTAGCGGGAGGGCCAACAATGAGCAGTTCTTC. Protein: CSVALASGRANNEQFF. The V call is TRBV29-1, the J call TRBJ2-1, with TRBD2 matching over 12 bases. Germline loops: CDR1 SQVTM, CDR2 ANQGSEA. This CDR3 is built from 16 residues. V was clipped by 4 bases and J by 5 bases; unmatched bases: 9.

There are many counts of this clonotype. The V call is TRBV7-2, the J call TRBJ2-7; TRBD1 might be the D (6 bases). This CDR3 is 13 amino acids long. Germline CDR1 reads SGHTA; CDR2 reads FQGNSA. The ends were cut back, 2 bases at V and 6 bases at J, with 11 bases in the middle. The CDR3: CASSLRDITEQYF. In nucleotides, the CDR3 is TGTGCCAGCAGCTTACGGGACATTACCGAGCAGTACTTC.

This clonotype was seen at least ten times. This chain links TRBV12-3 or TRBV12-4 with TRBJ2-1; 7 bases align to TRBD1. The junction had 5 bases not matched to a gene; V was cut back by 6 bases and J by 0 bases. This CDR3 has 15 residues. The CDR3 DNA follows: TGTGCCAGCAGGCCGACAGGGCCCTCCTACAATGAGCAGTTCTTC. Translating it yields CASRPTGPSYNEQFF.

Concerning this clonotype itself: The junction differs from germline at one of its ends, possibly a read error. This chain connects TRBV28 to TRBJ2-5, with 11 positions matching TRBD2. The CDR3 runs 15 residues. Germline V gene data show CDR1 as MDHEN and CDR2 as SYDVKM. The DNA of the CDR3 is TGTGCCAGCAATATGGGACTAGCGGACCAAGAGACCCAGTATTTC. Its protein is CASNMGLADQETQYF.

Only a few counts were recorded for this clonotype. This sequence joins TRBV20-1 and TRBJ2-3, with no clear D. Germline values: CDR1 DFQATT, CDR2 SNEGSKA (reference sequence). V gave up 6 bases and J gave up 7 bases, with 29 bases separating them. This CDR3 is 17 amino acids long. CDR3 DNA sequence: TGCAGTGCCAGTGCCTTTTCGAACGTCCTCGTTGGTTATACGCAGTATTTT. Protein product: CSASAFSNVLVGYTQYF.

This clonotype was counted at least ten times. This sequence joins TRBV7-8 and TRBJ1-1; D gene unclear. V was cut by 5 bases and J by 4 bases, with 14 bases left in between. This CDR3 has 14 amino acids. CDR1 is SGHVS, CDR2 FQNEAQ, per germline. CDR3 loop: CASSRTALSTEAFF. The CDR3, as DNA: TGTGCCAGCAGCCGGACCGCTTTAAGCACTGAAGCTTTCTTT.

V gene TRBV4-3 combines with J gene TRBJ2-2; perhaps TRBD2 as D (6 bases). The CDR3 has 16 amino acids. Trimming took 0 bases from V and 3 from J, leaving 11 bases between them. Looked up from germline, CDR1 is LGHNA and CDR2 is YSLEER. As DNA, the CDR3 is TGCGCCAGCAGCCAAGACGGACTATCCCACACCGGGGAGCTGTTTTTT. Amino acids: CASSQDGLSHTGELFF.

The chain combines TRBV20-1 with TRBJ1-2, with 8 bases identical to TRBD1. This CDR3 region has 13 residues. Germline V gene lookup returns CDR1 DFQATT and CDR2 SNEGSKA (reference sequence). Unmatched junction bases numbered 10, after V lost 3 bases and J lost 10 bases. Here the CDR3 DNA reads TGCAGTGCTAGTCCTCGGGACAGGTGGCCCTACACCTTC. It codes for CSASPRDRWPYTF.

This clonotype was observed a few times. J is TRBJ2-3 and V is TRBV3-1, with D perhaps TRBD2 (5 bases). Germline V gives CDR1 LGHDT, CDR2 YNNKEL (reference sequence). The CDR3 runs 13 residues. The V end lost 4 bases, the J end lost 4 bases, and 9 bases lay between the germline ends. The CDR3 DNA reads TGTGCCAGCAGCCTAACGGACTCAGATACGCAGTATTTT. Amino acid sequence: CASSLTDSDTQYF.

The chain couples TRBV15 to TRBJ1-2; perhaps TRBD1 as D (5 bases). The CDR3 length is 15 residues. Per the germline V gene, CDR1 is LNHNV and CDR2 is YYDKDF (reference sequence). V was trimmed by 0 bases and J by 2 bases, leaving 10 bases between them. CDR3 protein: CATSRDLQVNYGYTF. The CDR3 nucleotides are TGTGCCACCAGCAGAGATTTACAGGTCAACTATGGCTACACCTTC.

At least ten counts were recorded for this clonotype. CDR3 in amino acids: CSVSSFYGYTF. As DNA, the CDR3 is TGCAGCGTTAGCAGCTTCTATGGCTACACCTTC. The V gene is TRBV29-1, the J gene TRBJ1-2; no reliable D call. Germline V lookup: CDR1 SQVTM, CDR2 ANQGSEA. V lost 5 bases and J lost 4, with 8 bases in between. The CDR3 has 11 residues.

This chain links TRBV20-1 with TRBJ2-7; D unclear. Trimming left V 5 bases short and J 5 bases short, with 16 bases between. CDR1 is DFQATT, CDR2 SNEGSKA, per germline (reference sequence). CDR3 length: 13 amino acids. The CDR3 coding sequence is TGCAGTGCTCGAGGCCGCACTGGGGACGAGCAGTACTTC. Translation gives CSARGRTGDEQYF.

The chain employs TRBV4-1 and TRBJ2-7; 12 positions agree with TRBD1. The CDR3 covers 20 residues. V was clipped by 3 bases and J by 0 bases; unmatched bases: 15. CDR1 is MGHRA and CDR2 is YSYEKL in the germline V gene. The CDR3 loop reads CASSQEPRDRGRKLSYEQYF. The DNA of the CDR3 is TGCGCCAGCAGCCAGGAACCCAGGGACAGGGGGCGAAAACTCTCCTACGAGCAGTACTTC.

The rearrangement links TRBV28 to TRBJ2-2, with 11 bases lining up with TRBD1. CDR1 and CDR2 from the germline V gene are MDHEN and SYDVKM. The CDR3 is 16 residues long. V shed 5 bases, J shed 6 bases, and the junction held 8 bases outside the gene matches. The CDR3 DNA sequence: TGTGCCAGCAGTCCCGGACAGGGGGCAGGGTCCGGGGAGCTGTTTTTT. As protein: CASSPGQGAGSGELFF. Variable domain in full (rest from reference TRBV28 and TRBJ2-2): DVKVTQSSRYLVKRTGEKVFLECVQDMDHENMFWYRQDPGLGLRLIYFSYDVKMKEKGDIPEGYSVSREKKERFSLILESASTNQTSMYLCASSPGQGAGSGELFFGEGSRLTVL.

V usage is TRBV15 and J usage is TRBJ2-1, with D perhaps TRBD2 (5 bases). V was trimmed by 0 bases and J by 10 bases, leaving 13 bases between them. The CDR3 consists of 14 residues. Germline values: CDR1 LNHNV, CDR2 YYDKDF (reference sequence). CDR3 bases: TGTGCCACCAGCAGAGATCGAGGGTATGTCGAGCAGTTCTTC. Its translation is CATSRDRGYVEQFF. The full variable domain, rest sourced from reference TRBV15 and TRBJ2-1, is DAMVIQNPRYQVTQFGKPVTLSCSQTLNHNVMYWYQQKSSQAPKLLFHYYDKDFNNEADTPDNFQSRRPNTSFCFLDIRSPGLGDTAMYLCATSRDRGYVEQFFGPGTRLTVL.

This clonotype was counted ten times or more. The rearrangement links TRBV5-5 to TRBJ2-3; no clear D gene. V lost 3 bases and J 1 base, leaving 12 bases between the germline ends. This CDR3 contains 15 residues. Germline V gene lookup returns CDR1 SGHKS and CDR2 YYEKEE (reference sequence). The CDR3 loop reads CASSSPGGGTDTQYF. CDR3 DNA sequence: TGTGCCAGCAGCTCGCCGGGCGGAGGCACAGATACGCAGTATTTT.